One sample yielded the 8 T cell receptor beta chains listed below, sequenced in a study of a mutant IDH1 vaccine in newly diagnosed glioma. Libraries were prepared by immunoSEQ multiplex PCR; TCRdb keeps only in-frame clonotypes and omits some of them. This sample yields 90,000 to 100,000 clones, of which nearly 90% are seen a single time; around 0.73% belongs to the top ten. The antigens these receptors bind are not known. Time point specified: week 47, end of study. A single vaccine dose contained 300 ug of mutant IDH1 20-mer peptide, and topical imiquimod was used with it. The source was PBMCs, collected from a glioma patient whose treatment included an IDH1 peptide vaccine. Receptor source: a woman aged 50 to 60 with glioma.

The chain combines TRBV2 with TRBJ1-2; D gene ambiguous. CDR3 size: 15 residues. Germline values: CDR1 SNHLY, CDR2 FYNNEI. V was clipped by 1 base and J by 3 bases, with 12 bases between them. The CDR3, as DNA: TGTGCCAGCAGTGAAGTGGAGCCAGTGTACTATGGCTACACCTTC. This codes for CASSEVEPVYYGYTF. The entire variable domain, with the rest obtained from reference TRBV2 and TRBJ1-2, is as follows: EPEVTQTPSHQVTQMGQEVILRCVPISNHLYFYWYRQILGQKVEFLVSFYNNEISEKSEIFDDQFSVERPDGSNFTLKIRSTKLEDSAMYFCASSEVEPVYYGYTFGSGTRLTVV.

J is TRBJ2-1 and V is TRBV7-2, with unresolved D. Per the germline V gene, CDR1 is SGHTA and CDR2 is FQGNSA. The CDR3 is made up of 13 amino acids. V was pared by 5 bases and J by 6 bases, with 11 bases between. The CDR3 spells CASSIGPSNEQFF. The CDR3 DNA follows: TGTGCCAGCAGCATCGGGCCAAGCAATGAGCAGTTCTTC.

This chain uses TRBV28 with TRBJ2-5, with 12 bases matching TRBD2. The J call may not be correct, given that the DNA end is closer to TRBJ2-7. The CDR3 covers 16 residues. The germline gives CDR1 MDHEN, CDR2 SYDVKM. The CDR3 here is CASSARPGLAGYEQYF. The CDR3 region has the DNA TGTGCCAGCAGTGCTAGGCCGGGACTAGCGGGTTACGAGCAGTACTTC.

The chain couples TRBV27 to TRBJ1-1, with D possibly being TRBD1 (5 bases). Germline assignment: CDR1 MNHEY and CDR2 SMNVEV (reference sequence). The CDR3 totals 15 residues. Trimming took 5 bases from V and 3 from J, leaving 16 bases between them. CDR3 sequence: CASSPWDRVDTEAFF. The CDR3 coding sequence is TGTGCCAGCAGTCCTTGGGACCGAGTCGACACTGAAGCTTTCTTT.

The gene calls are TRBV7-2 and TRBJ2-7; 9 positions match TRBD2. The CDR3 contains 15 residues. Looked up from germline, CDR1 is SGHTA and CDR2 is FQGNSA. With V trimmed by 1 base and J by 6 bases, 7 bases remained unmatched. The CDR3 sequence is CASSLGLAGRVEQYF. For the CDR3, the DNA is TGTGCCAGCAGCTTAGGGCTAGCGGGAAGGGTCGAGCAGTACTTC. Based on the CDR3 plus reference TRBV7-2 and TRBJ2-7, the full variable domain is GAGVSQSPSNKVTEKGKDVELRCDPISGHTALYWYRQSLGQGLEFLIYFQGNSAPDKSGLPSDRFSAERTGGSVSTLTIQRTQQEDSAVYLCASSLGLAGRVEQYFGPGTRLTVT.

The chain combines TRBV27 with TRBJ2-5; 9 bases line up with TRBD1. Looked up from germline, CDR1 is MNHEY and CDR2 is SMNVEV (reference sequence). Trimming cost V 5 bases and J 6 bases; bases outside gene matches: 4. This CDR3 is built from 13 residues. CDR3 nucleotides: TGTGCCAGCAGTACGGGACAGGGAAAGACCCAGTACTTC. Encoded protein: CASSTGQGKTQYF.

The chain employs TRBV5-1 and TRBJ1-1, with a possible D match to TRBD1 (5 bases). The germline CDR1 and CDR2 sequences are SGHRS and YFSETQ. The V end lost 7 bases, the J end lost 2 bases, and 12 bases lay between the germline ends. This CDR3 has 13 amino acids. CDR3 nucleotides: TGCGCCAGCGCGACGCAGGGTAACACTGAAGCTTTCTTT. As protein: CASATQGNTEAFF.

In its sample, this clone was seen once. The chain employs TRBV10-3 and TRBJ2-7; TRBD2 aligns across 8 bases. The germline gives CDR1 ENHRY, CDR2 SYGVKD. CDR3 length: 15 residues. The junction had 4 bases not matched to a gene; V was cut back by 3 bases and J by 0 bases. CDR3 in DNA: TGTGCCATCAGTGATTCCGGGACTAGCTCCTACGAGCAGTACTTC. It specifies CAISDSGTSSYEQYF.